This T cell receptor (beta chain) emerged from a study of CD8+ T cells in alopecia areata. RNA extraction and reverse transcription yielded cDNA as sequencing template. Generated by immunoSEQ multiplex PCR, the TCRdb table keeps only in-frame clones and is missing some. The repertoire yields about 6,000 clones, none seen only once; the top ten contain approximately 32%. CDR1 is NNHNN and CDR2 is SYGAGS in the germline V gene (reference sequence). The CDR3 runs 15 residues. Regarding the study as a whole: TCR sharing was clearer in mice than between patients, perhaps partly owing to patient HLA diversity. Researchers report lesional scalp, most notably alopecia totalis/universalis, outstripped normal scalp in clonality. When scalp samples are sequenced, resident alphabeta T cells of normal skin are also captured.

Cells that came from pooled cutaneous lymph nodes were sorted using CD4, CD8alpha, NKG2D, NKG2ACE and other markers. This clone was picked up a small number of times. Its matching antigen is unknown. Here the gene names and germline are mouse. The read ends 4 residues shy of where the CDR3 ends; the end is completed using the germline J gene. The V and J genes are TRBV13-2 and TRBJ2-4; 8 bases align to TRBD2. The material sequenced was CD8+ T cells sorted from a lymph node. This receptor was taken from a C3H/HeJ mouse with alopecia areata. This strain's MHC haplotype is H2-k. The sequenced CDR3 bases are TGTGCCAGCGGTGATCCTGACTGGGGAGTAAAC. Translated: CASGDPDWGVN. The full CDR3 protein reads CASGDPDWGVNTLYF.